Described below is a single T cell receptor beta chain sequence and its context. The method was immunoSEQ multiplex PCR; TCRdb's version includes in-frame clones alone and lacks a portion of them. The sample has approximately 16,000 clones; 84% are singletons. Trimming at V came to 4 bases and at J to 8 bases, leaving 9 bases not matched to a gene. This CDR3 comprises 15 residues. Germline loops: CDR1 SNHLY, CDR2 FYNNEI. This sample stems from a study of PD-1 blockade in mismatch repair-deficient tumors. The sample here was PBMCs, taken roughly 23 weeks after starting pembrolizumab. The V call is TRBV2, the J call TRBJ2-3; 10 positions match TRBD1. The sequence was obtained from an adult with mismatch repair-deficient cancer. This CDR3 is CASSVDRGQAGTQYF. The CDR3 bases are TGTGCCAGCAGTGTCGACAGGGGGCAGGCGGGTACGCAGTATTTT.